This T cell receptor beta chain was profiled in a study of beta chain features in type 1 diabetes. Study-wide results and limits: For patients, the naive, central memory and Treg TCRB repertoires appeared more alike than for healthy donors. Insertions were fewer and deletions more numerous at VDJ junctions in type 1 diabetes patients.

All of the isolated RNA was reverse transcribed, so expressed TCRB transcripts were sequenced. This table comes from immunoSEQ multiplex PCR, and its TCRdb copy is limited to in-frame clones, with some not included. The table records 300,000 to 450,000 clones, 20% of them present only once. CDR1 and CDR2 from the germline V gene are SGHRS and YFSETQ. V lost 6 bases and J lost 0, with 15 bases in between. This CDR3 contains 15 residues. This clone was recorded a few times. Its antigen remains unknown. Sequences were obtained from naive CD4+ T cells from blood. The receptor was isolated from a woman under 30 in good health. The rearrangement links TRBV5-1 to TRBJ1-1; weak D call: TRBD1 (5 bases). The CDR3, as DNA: TGCGCCAGCATGAGCAGGGTCGGCCTGAACACTGAAGCTTTCTTT. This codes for CASMSRVGLNTEAFF.